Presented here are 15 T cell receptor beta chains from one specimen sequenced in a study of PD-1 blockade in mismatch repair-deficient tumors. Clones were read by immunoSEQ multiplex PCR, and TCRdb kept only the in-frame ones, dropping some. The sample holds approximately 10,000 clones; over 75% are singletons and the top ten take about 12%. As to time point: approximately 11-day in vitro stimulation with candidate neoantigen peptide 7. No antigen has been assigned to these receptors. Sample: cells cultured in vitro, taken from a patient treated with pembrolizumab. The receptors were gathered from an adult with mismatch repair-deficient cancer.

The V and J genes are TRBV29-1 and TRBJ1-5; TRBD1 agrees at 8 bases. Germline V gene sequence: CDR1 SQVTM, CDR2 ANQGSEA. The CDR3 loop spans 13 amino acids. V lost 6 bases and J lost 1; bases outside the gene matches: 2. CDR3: CSVGQGSNQPQHF. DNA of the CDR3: TGCAGCGTCGGACAGGGAAGCAATCAGCCCCAGCATTTT.

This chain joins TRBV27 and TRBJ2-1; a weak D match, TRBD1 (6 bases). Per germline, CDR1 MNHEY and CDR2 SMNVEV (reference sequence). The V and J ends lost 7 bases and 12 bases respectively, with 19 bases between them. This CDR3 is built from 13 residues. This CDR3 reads CASTQLDRHRQFF. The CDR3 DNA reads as TGTGCCAGCACCCAACTCGACAGGCACAGGCAGTTCTTC.

CDR3 coding DNA: TGTGCCAGCAGTTTGGGGATCGGGACAGGGGACTACGAGCAGTACTTC. Protein product: CASSLGIGTGDYEQYF. This chain connects TRBV27 to TRBJ2-7, with 10 nucleotides matching TRBD1. V was pared by 3 bases and J by 3 bases, with 8 bases of the junction left unmatched. The germline V gene has CDR1 MNHEY and CDR2 SMNVEV (reference sequence). The CDR3 spans 16 residues.

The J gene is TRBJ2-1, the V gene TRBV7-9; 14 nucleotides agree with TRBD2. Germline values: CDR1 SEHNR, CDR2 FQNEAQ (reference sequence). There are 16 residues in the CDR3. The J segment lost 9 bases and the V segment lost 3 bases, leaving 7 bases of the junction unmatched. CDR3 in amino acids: CASSFIGLAGGFEQFF. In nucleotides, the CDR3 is TGTGCCAGCAGCTTTATCGGACTAGCGGGAGGTTTTGAGCAGTTCTTC.

The chain's CDR3 is CASSKLAGSIYEQYF. CDR3 DNA sequence: TGTGCCAGTAGTAAACTAGCGGGGTCCATCTACGAGCAGTACTTC. This chain uses TRBV19 with TRBJ2-7; TRBD2 aligns across 10 bases. The CDR3 loop spans 15 amino acids. In germline, CDR1 is LNHDA, CDR2 SQIVND (reference sequence). V lost 4 bases and J lost 3; bases outside the gene matches: 6.

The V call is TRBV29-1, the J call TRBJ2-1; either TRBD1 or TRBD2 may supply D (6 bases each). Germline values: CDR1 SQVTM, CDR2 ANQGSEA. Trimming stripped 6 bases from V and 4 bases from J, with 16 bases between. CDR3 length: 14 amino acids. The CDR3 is CSVRGWGAYNEQFF. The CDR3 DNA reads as TGCAGCGTCCGAGGTTGGGGGGCTTACAATGAGCAGTTCTTC.

In nucleotides, the CDR3 is TGTGCCAGCAGCTTCAGACTAGCGGGTTACAATGAGCAGTTCTTC. It yields the protein CASSFRLAGYNEQFF. V and J are TRBV7-7 and TRBJ2-1, with 10 positions matching TRBD2. CDR3 size: 15 residues. Germline V gene sequence: CDR1 SSHAT, CDR2 FNYEAQ (reference sequence). The ends lost 3 bases at V and 4 bases at J; junction bases unmatched: 3. Using reference TRBV7-7 and TRBJ2-1 for the parts outside the CDR3, the full variable domain is GAGVSQSPRYKVTKRGQDVTLRCDPISSHATLYWYQQALGQGPEFLTYFNYEAQPDKSGLPSDRFSAERPEGSISTLTIQRTEQRDSAMYRCASSFRLAGYNEQFFGPGTRLTVL.

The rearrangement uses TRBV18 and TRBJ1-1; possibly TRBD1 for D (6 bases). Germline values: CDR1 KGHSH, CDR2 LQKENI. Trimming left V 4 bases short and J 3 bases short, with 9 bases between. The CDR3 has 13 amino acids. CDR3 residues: CASSQGEDTEAFF. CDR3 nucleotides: TGTGCCAGCTCACAGGGGGAAGACACTGAAGCTTTCTTT.

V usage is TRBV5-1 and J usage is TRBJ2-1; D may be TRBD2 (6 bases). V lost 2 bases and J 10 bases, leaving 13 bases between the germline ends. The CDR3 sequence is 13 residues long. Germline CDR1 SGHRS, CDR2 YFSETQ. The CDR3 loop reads CASSLNRESEQFF. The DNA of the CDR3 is TGCGCCAGCAGCTTAAACCGGGAGTCAGAGCAGTTCTTC.

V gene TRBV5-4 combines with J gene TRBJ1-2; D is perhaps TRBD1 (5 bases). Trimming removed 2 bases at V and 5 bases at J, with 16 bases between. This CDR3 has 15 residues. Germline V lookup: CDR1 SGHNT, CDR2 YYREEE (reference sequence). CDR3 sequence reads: CASSFGLQGLYGYTF. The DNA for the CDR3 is TGTGCCAGCAGCTTCGGGCTCCAGGGTTTGTATGGCTACACCTTC. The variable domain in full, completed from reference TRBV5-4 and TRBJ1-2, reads ETGVTQSPTHLIKTRGQQVTLRCSSQSGHNTVSWYQQALGQGPQFIFQYYREEENGRGNFPPRFSGLQFPNYSSELNVNALELDDSALYLCASSFGLQGLYGYTFGSGTRLTVV.

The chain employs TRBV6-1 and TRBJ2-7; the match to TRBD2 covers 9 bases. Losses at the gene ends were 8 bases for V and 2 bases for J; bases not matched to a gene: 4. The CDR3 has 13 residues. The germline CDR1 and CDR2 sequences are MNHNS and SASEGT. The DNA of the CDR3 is TGTGCCAGCCGGGAGCGGGAGGCCTACGAGCAGTACTTC. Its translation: CASREREAYEQYF.

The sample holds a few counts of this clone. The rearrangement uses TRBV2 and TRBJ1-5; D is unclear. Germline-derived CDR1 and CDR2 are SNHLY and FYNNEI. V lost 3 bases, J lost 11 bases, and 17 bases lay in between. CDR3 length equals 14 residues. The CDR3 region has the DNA TGTGCCAGCAGTGATGGACCCGCCAGATTGACCCAGCATTTT. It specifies CASSDGPARLTQHF.

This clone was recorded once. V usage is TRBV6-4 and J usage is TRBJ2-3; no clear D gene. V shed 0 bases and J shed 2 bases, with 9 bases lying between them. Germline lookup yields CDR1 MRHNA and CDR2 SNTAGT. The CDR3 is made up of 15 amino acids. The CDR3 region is CASSDSNPNTDTQYF. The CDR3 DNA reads TGTGCCAGCAGTGACTCGAACCCGAACACAGATACGCAGTATTTT.

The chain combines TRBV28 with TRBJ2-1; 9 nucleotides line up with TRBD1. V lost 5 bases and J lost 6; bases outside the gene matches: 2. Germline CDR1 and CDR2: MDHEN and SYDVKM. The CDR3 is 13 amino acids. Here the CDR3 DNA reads TGTGCCAGCAGTGAGACAGGGGGCAATGAGCAGTTCTTC. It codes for CASSETGGNEQFF.

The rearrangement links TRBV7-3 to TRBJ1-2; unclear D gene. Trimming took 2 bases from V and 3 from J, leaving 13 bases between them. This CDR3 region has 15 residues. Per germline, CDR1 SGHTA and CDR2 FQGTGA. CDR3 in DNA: TGTGCCAGCAGCTTAGACGGACCCGGGGACTATGGCTACACCTTC. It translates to CASSLDGPGDYGYTF.